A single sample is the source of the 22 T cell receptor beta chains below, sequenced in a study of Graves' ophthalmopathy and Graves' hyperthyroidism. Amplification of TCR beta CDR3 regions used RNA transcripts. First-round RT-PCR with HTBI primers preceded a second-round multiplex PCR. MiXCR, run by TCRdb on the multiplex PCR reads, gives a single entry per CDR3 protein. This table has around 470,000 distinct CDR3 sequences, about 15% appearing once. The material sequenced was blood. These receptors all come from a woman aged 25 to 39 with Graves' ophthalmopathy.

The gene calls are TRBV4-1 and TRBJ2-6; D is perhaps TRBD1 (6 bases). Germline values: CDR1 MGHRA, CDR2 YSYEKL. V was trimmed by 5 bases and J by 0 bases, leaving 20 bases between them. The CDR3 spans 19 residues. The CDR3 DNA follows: TGCGCCAGCAGCTCTCCAGTCAGGGGATCCCACTCTGGGGCCAACGTCCTGACTTTC. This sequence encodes CASSSPVRGSHSGANVLTF.

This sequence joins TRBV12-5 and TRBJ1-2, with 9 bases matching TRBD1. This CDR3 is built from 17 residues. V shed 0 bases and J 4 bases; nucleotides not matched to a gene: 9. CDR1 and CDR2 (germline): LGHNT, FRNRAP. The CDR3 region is CASGLVLHRGRSYGYTF. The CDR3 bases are TGTGCTAGTGGTTTGGTACTGCACAGGGGGCGCAGCTATGGCTACACCTTC.

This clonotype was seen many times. This chain's CDR3 is CAWKGWGPFYEQYF. Here the CDR3 DNA reads TGTGCCTGGAAGGGGTGGGGGCCCTTCTACGAGCAGTACTTC. The chain employs TRBV30 and TRBJ2-7; D may be TRBD1 (6 bases). Looked up from germline, CDR1 is GTSNPN and CDR2 is SVGIG (reference sequence). The CDR3 contains 14 residues. V was shortened by 4 bases and J by 3 bases, with 16 bases between the two germline ends. The full variable domain, completed using reference TRBV30 and TRBJ2-7, is SQTIHQWPATLVQPVGSPLSLECTVEGTSNPNLYWYRQAAGRGLQLLFYSVGIGQISSEVPQNLSASRPQDRQFILSSKKLLLSDSGFYLCAWKGWGPFYEQYFGPGTRLTVT.

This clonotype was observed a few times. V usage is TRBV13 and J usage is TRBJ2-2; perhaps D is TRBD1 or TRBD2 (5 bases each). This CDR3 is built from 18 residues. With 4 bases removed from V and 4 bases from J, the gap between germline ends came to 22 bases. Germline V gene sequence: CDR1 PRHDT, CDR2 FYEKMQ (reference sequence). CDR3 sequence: CASSSSRLGPSGTGELFF. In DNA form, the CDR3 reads TGTGCCAGCAGCTCCTCCCGGTTGGGACCCTCGGGCACCGGGGAGCTGTTTTTT.

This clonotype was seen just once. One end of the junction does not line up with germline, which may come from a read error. CDR3 DNA: TGTGCCAGCAGTTGGGTGTACAGGGACACTGAAGCTCTCTTT. Encoded protein: CASSWVYRDTEALF. This rearrangement joins TRBV27 to TRBJ1-1, with D perhaps matching TRBD1 (6 bases). The CDR3 has 14 residues. Germline V lookup: CDR1 MNHEY, CDR2 SMNVEV (reference sequence).

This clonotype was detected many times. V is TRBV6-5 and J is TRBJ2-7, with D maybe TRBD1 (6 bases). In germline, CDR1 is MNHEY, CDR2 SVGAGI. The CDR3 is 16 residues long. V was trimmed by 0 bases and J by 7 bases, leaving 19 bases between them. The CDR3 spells CASSYSTPGVTKEQYF. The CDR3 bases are TGTGCCAGCAGTTACTCGACCCCAGGGGTAACTAAGGAGCAGTACTTC.

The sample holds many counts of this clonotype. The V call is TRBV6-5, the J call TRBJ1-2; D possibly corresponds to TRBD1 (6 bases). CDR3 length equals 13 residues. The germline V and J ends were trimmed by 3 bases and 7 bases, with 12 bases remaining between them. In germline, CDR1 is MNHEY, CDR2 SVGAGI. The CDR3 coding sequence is TGTGCCAGCAGTTATCTCGGGACAATTGGCTACACCTTC. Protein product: CASSYLGTIGYTF.

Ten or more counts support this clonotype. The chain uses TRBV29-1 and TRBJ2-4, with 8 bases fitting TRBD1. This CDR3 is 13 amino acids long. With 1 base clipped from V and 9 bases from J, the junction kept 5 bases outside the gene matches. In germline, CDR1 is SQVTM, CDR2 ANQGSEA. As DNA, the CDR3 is TGCAGCGTTGAAGGGACAGGGCAAGGCATTCAGTACTTC. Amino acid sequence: CSVEGTGQGIQYF.

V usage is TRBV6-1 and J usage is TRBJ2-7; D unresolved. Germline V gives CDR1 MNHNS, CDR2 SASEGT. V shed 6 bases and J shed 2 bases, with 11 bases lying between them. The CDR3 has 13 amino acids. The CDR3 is CASRVGLAYEQYF. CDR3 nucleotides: TGTGCCAGCAGGGTGGGATTAGCCTACGAGCAGTACTTC.

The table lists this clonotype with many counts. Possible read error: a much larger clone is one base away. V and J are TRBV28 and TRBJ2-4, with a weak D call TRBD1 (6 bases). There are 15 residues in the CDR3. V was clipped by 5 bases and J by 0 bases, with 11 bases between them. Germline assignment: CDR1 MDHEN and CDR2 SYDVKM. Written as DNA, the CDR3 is TGTGCCAGCAGTGGGACAAATCTAGCCAAAAACATTCAGTACTTC. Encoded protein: CASSGTNLAKNIQYF.

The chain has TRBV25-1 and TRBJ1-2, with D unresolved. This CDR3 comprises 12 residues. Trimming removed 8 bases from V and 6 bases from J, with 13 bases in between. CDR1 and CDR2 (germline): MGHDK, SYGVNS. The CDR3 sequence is CASYRVGHGYTF. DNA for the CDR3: TGTGCCAGCTACAGAGTAGGGCATGGCTACACCTTC.

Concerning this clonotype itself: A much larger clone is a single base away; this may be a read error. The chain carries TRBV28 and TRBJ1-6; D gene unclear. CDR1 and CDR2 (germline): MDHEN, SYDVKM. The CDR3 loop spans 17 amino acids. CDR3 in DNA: TGTGCCAACAGACCTCCCGCGGGTAGCTCCTATAATTCACACCTCCACTTT. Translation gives CANRPPAGSSYNSHLHF.

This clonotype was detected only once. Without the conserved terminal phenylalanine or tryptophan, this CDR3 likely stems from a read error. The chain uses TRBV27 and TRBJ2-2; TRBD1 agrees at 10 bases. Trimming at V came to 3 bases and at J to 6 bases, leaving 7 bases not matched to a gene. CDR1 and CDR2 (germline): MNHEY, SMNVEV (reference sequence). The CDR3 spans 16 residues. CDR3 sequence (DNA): TGTGCCAGCAGTTTCTCGGACAGGGGGATCGCCGGGGAGCTGTTTTAT. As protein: CASSFSDRGIAGELFY.

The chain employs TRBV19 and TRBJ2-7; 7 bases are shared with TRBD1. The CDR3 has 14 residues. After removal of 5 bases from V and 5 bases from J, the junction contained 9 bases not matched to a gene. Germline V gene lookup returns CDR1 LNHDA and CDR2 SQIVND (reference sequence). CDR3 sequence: CASSSRGTLNEQYF. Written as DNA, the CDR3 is TGTGCCAGTAGTTCCAGGGGGACCCTAAACGAGCAGTACTTC. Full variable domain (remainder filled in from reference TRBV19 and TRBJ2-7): DGGITQSPKYLFRKEGQNVTLSCEQNLNHDAMYWYRQDPGQGLRLIYYSQIVNDFQKGDIAEGYSVSREKKESFPLTVTSAQKNPTAFYLCASSSRGTLNEQYFGPGTRLTVT.

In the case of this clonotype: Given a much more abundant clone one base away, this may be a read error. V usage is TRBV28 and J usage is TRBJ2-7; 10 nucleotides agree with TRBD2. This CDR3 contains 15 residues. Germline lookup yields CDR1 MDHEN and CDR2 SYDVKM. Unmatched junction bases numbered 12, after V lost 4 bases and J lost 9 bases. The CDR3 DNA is TGTGCCAGCAGTTCCCGGGCTAGCGGGAGTTTCGGGCAGTACTTC. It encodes CASSSRASGSFGQYF.

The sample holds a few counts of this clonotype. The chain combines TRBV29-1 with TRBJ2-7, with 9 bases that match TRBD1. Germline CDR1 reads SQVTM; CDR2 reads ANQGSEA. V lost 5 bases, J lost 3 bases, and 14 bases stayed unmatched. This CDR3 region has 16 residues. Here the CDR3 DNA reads TGCAGCGTTCTACTTCAAAGGACAGGGGCCATCTACGAGCAGTACTTC. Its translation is CSVLLQRTGAIYEQYF.

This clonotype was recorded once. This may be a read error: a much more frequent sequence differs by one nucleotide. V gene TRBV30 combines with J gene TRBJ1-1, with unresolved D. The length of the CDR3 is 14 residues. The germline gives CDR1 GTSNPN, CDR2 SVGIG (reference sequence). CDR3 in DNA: TGTGTCTGGAGCAGAGGTTGGGTGAACACTGAAGCTTTCTTT. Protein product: CVWSRGWVNTEAFF.

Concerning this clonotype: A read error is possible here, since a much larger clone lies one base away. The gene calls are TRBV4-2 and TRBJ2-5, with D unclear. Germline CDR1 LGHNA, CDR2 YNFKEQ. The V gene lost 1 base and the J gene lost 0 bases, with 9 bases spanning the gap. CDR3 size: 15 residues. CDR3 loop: CASSQGRRHQETQYF. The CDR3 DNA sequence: TGTGCCAGCAGCCAAGGTCGTCGCCACCAAGAGACCCAGTACTTC.

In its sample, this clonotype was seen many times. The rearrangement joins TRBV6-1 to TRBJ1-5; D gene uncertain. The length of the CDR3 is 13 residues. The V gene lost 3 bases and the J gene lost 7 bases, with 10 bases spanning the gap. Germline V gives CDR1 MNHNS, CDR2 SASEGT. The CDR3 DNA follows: TGTGCCAGCAGTGACGAGACAATCCAGCCCCAGCATTTT. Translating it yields CASSDETIQPQHF.

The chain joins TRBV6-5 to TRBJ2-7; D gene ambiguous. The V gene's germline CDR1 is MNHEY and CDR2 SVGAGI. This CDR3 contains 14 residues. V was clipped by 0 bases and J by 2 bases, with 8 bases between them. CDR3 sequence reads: CASSYSERTYEQYF. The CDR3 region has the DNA TGTGCCAGCAGTTACTCAGAAAGAACCTACGAGCAGTACTTC.

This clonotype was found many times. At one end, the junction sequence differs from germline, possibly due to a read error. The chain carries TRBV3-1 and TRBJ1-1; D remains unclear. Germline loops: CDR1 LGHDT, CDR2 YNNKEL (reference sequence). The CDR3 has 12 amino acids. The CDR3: CASSQGNTEAFF. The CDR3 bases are TGTGCCAGCAGTCAAGGGAACACTGAAGCTTTCTTT. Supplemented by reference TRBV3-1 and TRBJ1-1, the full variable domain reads DTAVSQTPKYLVTQMGNDKSIKCEQNLGHDTMYWYKQDSKKFLKIMFSYNNKELIINETVPNRFSPKSPDKAHLNLHINSLELGDSAVYFCASSQGNTEAFFGQGTRLTVV.

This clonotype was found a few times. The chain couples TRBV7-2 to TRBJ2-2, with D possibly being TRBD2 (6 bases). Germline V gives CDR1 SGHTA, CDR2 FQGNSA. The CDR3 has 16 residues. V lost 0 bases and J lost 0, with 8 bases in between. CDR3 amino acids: CASSLARLANTGELFF. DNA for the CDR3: TGTGCCAGCAGCTTAGCGAGACTAGCGAACACCGGGGAGCTGTTTTTT.